The sequence of this T cell receptor beta chain was determined in a study of identical twins. Notes on the study in general: While abundant cord blood beta clonotypes carried fewer insertions, memory repertoires showed no such pattern.

Remarks on this clonotype: Antigen: not known.

The CDR3 has 13 amino acids. CDR1 MNHNS and CDR2 SASEGT come from the germline V gene. Trimming removed 10 bases from V and 4 bases from J, with 16 bases in between. The cDNA had a unique molecular identifier and a template-switch universal primer site. TCRdb reprocessed the 5' RACE reads with MiXCR, giving one entry per CDR3 protein. The top ten hold around 0.57% of the sample, which has 350,000 to 600,000 distinct CDR3 sequences, approximately 15% seen once. These same records also appear under a second study, on yellow fever vaccine responses in identical twins.

The chain uses TRBV6-1 and TRBJ1-2, with no clear D. The sequencing input was CD4+ T cells sorted from blood. This receptor was obtained from a woman younger than 35 in good health. The CDR3 coding sequence is TGTGCCACCGCAAACGGGGAGAGCTATGGCTACACCTTC. This encodes CATANGESYGYTF.